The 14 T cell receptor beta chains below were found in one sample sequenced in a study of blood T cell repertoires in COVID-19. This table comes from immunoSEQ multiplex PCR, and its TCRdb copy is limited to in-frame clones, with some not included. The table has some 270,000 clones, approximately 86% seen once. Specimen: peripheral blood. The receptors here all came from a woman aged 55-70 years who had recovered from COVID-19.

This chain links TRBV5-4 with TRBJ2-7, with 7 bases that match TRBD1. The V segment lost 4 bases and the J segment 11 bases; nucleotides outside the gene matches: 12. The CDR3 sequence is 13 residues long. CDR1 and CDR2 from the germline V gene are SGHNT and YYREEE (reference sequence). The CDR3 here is CASSTGDSRREYF. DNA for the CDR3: TGTGCCAGCAGCACCGGGGACAGCCGAAGGGAGTACTTC.

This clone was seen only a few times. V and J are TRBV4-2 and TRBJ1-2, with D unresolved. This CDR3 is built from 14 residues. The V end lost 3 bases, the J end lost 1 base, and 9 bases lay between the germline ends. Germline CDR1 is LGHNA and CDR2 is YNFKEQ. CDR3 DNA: TGTGCCAGCAGCCATTACGGGGTTAACTATGGCTACACCTTC. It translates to CASSHYGVNYGYTF.

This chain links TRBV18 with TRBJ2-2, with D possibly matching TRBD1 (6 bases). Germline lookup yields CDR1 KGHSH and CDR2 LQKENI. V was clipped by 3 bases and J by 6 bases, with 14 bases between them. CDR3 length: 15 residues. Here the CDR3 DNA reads TGTGCCAGCTCACCCCCCAAGGGGGTCCCCGGGGAGCTGTTTTTT. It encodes CASSPPKGVPGELFF.

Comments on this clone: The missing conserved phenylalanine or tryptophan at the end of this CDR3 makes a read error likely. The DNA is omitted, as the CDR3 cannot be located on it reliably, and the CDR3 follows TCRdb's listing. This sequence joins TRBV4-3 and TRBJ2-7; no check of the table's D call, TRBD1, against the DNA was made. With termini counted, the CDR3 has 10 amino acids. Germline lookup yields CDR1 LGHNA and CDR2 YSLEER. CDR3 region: CASSQGKNRG.

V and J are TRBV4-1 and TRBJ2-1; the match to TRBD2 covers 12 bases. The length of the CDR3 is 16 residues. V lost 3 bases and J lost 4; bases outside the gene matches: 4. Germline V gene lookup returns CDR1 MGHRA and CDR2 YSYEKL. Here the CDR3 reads CASSHLGLAGYNEQFF. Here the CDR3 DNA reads TGCGCCAGCAGCCACCTCGGACTAGCGGGGTACAATGAGCAGTTCTTC.

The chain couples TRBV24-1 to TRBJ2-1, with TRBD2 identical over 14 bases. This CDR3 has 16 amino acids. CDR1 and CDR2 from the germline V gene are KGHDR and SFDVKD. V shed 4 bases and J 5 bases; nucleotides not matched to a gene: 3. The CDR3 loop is CATSDPGLAGDNEQFF. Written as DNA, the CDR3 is TGTGCCACCAGTGACCCGGGACTAGCGGGGGACAATGAGCAGTTCTTC.

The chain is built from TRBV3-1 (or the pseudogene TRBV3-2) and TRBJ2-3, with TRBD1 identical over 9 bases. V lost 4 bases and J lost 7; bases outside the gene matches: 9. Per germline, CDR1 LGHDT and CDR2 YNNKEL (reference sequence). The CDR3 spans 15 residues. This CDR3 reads CASSRPGQGWNTQYF. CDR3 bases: TGTGCCAGCAGCCGGCCGGGACAGGGTTGGAATACGCAGTATTTT.

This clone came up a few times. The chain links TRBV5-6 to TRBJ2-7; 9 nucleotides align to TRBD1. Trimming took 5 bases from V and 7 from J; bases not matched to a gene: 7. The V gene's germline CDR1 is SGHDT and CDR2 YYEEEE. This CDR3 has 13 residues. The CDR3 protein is CASSPTGGREQYF. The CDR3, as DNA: TGTGCCAGCAGTCCGACAGGGGGTAGGGAGCAGTACTTC.

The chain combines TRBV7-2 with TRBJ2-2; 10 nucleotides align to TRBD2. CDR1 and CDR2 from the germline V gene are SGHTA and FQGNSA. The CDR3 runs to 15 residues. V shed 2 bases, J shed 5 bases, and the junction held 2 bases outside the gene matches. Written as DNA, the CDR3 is TGTGCCAGCAGCTTACGAGCGGGGGGGACCGGGGAGCTGTTTTTT. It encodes CASSLRAGGTGELFF.

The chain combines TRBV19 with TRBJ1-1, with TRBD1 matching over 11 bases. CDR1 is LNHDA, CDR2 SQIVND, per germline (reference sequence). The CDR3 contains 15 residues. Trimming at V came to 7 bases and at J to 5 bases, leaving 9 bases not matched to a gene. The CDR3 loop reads CASKRWDRGGTEAFF. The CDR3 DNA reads TGTGCCAGTAAAAGGTGGGACAGGGGGGGAACTGAAGCTTTCTTT.

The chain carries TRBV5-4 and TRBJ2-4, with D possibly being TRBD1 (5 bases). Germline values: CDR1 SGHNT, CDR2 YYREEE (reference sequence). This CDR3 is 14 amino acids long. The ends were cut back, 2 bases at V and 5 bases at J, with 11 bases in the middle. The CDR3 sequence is CASSLTGIENIQYF. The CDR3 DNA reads TGTGCCAGCAGCTTAACAGGAATAGAAAACATTCAGTACTTC. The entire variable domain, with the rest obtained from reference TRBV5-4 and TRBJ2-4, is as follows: ETGVTQSPTHLIKTRGQQVTLRCSSQSGHNTVSWYQQALGQGPQFIFQYYREEENGRGNFPPRFSGLQFPNYSSELNVNALELDDSALYLCASSLTGIENIQYFGAGTRLSVL.

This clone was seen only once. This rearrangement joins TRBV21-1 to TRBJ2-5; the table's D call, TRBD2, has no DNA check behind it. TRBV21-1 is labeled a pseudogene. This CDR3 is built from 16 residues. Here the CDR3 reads CASSKAGSRVQETQYF. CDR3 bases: TGTGCCAGCAGCAAAGCGGGGAGTAGAGTCCAAGAGACCCAGTACTTC.

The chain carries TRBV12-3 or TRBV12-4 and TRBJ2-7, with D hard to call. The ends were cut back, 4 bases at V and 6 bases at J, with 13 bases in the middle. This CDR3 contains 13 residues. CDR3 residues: CASSSPSSGEQYF. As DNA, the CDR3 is TGTGCCAGCAGTTCCCCTTCCTCGGGCGAGCAGTACTTC.

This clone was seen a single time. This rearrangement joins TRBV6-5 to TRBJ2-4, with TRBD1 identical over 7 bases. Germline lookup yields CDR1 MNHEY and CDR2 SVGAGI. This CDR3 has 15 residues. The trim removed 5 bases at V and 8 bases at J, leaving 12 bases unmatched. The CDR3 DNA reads TGTGCCAGCAGTAGGTCTGGGACAGCTTTGGACATTCAGTACTTC. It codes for CASSRSGTALDIQYF.